Sequencing of this T cell receptor (beta chain) was carried out in a study of T cell clonotyping in hematopoietic cell transplantation. Study information: Recipients' pretransplant samples followed cytoreduction. Findings of the study overall: CD4 and CD8 repertoire contributions could not be separated without sorting.

V dropped 5 bases and J dropped 2 bases, with 13 bases sitting between them. The CDR3 sequence is 15 residues long. Looked up from germline, CDR1 is SGHTA and CDR2 is FQGNSA. As to time point: recipient sample about 28 days before transplant, after cytoreduction. Produced via immunoSEQ multiplex PCR; TCRdb's table is partial and in-frame only. The sample holds 75,000 to 95,000 clones, almost 97% seen once. As regards this clone: Antigen specificity is unknown.

This TCR derives from a woman in her 50s with acute myeloid leukemia. Some clones in this sample may be carry-over from other donors' samples. The sample consisted of peripheral blood mononuclear cells, taken before stem cell transplant. The rearrangement uses TRBV7-2 and TRBJ2-1; D gene ambiguous. The CDR3 nucleotides are TGTGCCAGCAGCGAAGAGTTTGGCCCCTACAATGAGCAGTTCTTC. It codes for CASSEEFGPYNEQFF.